Following are 25 T cell receptor beta chains from one sample sequenced in a study of cytotoxic CD8 clonotypes in ibrutinib-treated CLL. The repertoire was sequenced with immunoSEQ multiplex PCR; TCRdb's copy has only in-frame clones and lacks some. The repertoire includes tens of thousands of clones, about 70% of them detected once, and 9.5% to 15% sits in the top ten. This sample comprised PBMCs, obtained after 12 months of ibrutinib treatment. The source is a human donor with chronic lymphocytic leukemia.

This chain joins TRBV27 and TRBJ2-7; 8 bases agree with TRBD2. The CDR3 length is 17 residues. V shed 0 bases and J 0 bases; nucleotides not matched to a gene: 7. Germline V gives CDR1 MNHEY, CDR2 SMNVEV (reference sequence). The CDR3 spells CASSLSTGGGSSYEQYF. The CDR3 nucleotides read TGTGCCAGCAGTTTATCGACGGGCGGGGGGAGCTCCTACGAGCAGTACTTC.

V and J are TRBV6-6 and TRBJ1-6, with D hard to call. There are 15 residues in the CDR3. The V end was cut by 5 bases, the J end by 3 bases, with 11 bases between. Germline-derived CDR1 and CDR2 are MNHNY and SVGAGI (reference sequence). The CDR3 nucleotides read TGTGCCAGCAGTACGGGGATATACTATAATTCACCCCTCCACTTT. Residues: CASSTGIYYNSPLHF.

The V gene is TRBV18, the J gene TRBJ2-3, with D perhaps given as TRBD1 or TRBD2 (5 bases each). Germline assignment: CDR1 KGHSH and CDR2 LQKENI. The CDR3 totals 16 residues. Trimming took 0 bases from V and 0 from J, leaving 10 bases between them. This CDR3 reads CASSPPPGQSTDTQYF. The CDR3 DNA reads as TGTGCCAGCTCACCACCCCCGGGGCAAAGCACAGATACGCAGTATTTT.

The chain is built from TRBV4-2 and TRBJ2-2; TRBD1 agrees at 10 bases. The CDR3 length is 15 residues. The germline V gene has CDR1 LGHNA and CDR2 YNFKEQ. After removal of 6 bases from V and 6 bases from J, the junction contained 7 bases not matched to a gene. The CDR3 here is CASREGTGAPGELFF. In DNA form, the CDR3 reads TGTGCCAGCAGGGAGGGGACAGGGGCCCCCGGGGAGCTGTTTTTT.

This chain links TRBV19 with TRBJ2-3; TRBD2 matches 9 bases. V was pared by 3 bases and J by 4 bases, with 5 bases of the junction left unmatched. The CDR3 is 15 amino acids. Germline CDR1 reads LNHDA; CDR2 reads SQIVND (reference sequence). CDR3 coding DNA: TGTGCCAGTAGTATTGTAGCGGGGGTTGCAGATACGCAGTATTTT. Translating it yields CASSIVAGVADTQYF.

The V and J genes are TRBV6-5 and TRBJ2-7; 10 bases line up with TRBD2. Germline V gene lookup returns CDR1 MNHEY and CDR2 SVGAGI. CDR3 length equals 14 residues. V dropped 5 bases and J dropped 1; count of bases not matched to a gene: 2. The CDR3 sequence: CASSSGGGSYEQYF. The DNA of the CDR3 is TGTGCCAGCAGTAGCGGGGGGGGGTCCTACGAGCAGTACTTC.

The chain combines TRBV5-4 with TRBJ2-1; D remains unclear. The CDR3 sequence is 13 residues long. Germline lookup yields CDR1 SGHNT and CDR2 YYREEE (reference sequence). The germline V and J ends were trimmed by 4 bases and 4 bases, with 9 bases remaining between them. The CDR3: CASSASGYNEQFF. CDR3 sequence (DNA): TGTGCCAGCAGCGCAAGTGGGTACAATGAGCAGTTCTTC. Looking up the rest from reference TRBV5-4 and TRBJ2-1 gives the full variable domain: ETGVTQSPTHLIKTRGQQVTLRCSSQSGHNTVSWYQQALGQGPQFIFQYYREEENGRGNFPPRFSGLQFPNYSSELNVNALELDDSALYLCASSASGYNEQFFGPGTRLTVL.

Worth noting for this clone: Additional DNA sequences in this sample encode the identical CDR3. The chain is built from TRBV4-1 and TRBJ2-7; a weak D match, TRBD2 (5 bases). This CDR3 spans 15 amino acids. The germline V and J ends were trimmed by 0 bases and 4 bases, with 13 bases remaining between them. The germline V gene has CDR1 MGHRA and CDR2 YSYEKL. CDR3: CASSQDRGTGYEQYF. In DNA, the CDR3 is TGCGCCAGCAGCCAAGACCGGGGAACCGGTTACGAGCAGTACTTC.

V and J are TRBV27 and TRBJ1-1; TRBD1 might be the D (5 bases). V shed 1 base and J shed 1 base, with 13 bases lying between them. This CDR3 spans 16 amino acids. Germline V lookup: CDR1 MNHEY, CDR2 SMNVEV (reference sequence). The CDR3 is CASSLLARGPNTEAFF. DNA for the CDR3: TGTGCCAGCAGTTTATTAGCTAGGGGCCCGAACACTGAAGCTTTCTTT.

Written as DNA, the CDR3 is TGTGCCAGCAGCTTTGTTAGCGGAGCTAGTTACAATGAGCAGTTCTTC. The encoded protein is CASSFVSGASYNEQFF. The chain uses TRBV7-2 and TRBJ2-1; weak D call: TRBD2 (6 bases). The CDR3 sequence is 16 residues long. In germline, CDR1 is SGHTA, CDR2 FQGNSA. The V and J ends lost 3 bases and 4 bases respectively, with 16 bases between them.

This clone was detected a few times. The J gene is TRBJ2-7, the V gene TRBV5-1; 10 bases are shared with TRBD2. The V and J ends lost 1 base and 2 bases, in that order; junction bases with no gene match: 3. CDR1 and CDR2 from the germline V gene are SGHRS and YFSETQ. The CDR3 consists of 15 residues. CDR3 residues: CASSLKLAGTYEQYF. The DNA of the CDR3 is TGCGCCAGCAGCTTGAAACTAGCGGGGACCTACGAGCAGTACTTC.

This clone was seen a handful of times. This chain links TRBV7-9 with TRBJ1-3, with no clear D. This CDR3 region has 15 residues. V was clipped by 3 bases and J by 1 base, with 10 bases between them. Germline CDR1 and CDR2: SEHNR and FQNEAQ (reference sequence). The CDR3 protein is CASSLSSLSGNTIYF. The CDR3 DNA is TGTGCCAGCAGCTTGTCCAGTCTTTCTGGAAACACCATATATTTT.

In this sample, this clone turned up a few times. This rearrangement joins TRBV29-1 to TRBJ2-7, with D unresolved. Trimming cost V 1 base and J 3 bases, with 7 bases left between them. This CDR3 region has 12 residues. From germline, CDR1 is SQVTM and CDR2 ANQGSEA. The CDR3 spells CSVEVEIYEQYF. The DNA for the CDR3 is TGCAGCGTTGAAGTCGAAATCTACGAGCAGTACTTC.

The V call is TRBV6-7, the J call TRBJ2-5, with D possibly being TRBD2 (7 bases). TRBV6-7 is an ORF, with its function uncertain. V lost 6 bases, J lost 9 bases, and 23 bases lay in between. This CDR3 contains 15 residues. The CDR3, as DNA: TGTGCCAGCAGCATGAGGGGGGGGTACACTGCGGCCCAGTACTTC. Translated, it gives CASSMRGGYTAAQYF.

This clone appeared a few times. The CDR3: CATNSGTTTGELFF. Written as DNA, the CDR3 is TGTGCCACTAATTCCGGGACAACCACCGGGGAGCTGTTTTTT. The genes are TRBV6-5 and TRBJ2-2; the D gene is possibly TRBD1 (6 bases). There are 14 residues in the CDR3. V shed 10 bases and J shed 4 bases, with 16 bases lying between them. CDR1 and CDR2 from the germline V gene are MNHEY and SVGAGI.

V is TRBV7-8 and J is TRBJ1-1; D possibly corresponds to TRBD1 (5 bases). There are 14 residues in the CDR3. Per germline, CDR1 SGHVS and CDR2 FQNEAQ. Between the trimmed V and J ends, which lost 3 bases and 1 base, there was a span of 9 bases. The CDR3 loop reads CASSFAGTNTEAFF. CDR3 nucleotide sequence: TGTGCCAGCAGCTTCGCAGGGACGAACACTGAAGCTTTCTTT. Together with reference TRBV7-8 and TRBJ1-1, the CDR3 gives the full variable domain: GAGVSQSPRYKVAKRGQDVALRCDPISGHVSLFWYQQALGQGPEFLTYFQNEAQLDKSGLPSDRFFAERPEGSVSTLKIQRTQQEDSAVYLCASSFAGTNTEAFFGQGTRLTVV.

The rearrangement links TRBV2 to TRBJ2-5; 11 nucleotides align to TRBD2. The V gene end was trimmed by 4 bases and the J gene end by 5 bases; junction bases not matched to a gene: 3. This CDR3 has 14 amino acids. The germline gives CDR1 SNHLY, CDR2 FYNNEI. CDR3 bases: TGTGCCAGCAGTGGCCGACTAGCGGGGGAGACCCAGTACTTC. Amino acids: CASSGRLAGETQYF. The full variable domain, rest sourced from reference TRBV2 and TRBJ2-5, is EPEVTQTPSHQVTQMGQEVILRCVPISNHLYFYWYRQILGQKVEFLVSFYNNEISEKSEIFDDQFSVERPDGSNFTLKIRSTKLEDSAMYFCASSGRLAGETQYFGPGTRLLVL.

The V and J genes are TRBV29-1 and TRBJ1-2; D gene unclear. With 6 bases removed from V and 4 bases from J, the gap between germline ends came to 9 bases. This CDR3 contains 11 residues. The germline V gene has CDR1 SQVTM and CDR2 ANQGSEA. The chain's CDR3 is CSVQAAYGYTF. In DNA, the CDR3 is TGCAGCGTGCAGGCAGCCTATGGCTACACCTTC.

V usage is TRBV7-8 and J usage is TRBJ2-4, with a tentative D call TRBD2 (6 bases). V dropped 1 base and J dropped 3 bases, with 7 bases sitting between them. This CDR3 has 14 residues. CDR1 is SGHVS, CDR2 FQNEAQ, per germline. The CDR3 sequence: CASSLDGGKNIQYF. The CDR3 bases are TGTGCCAGCAGCTTAGACGGGGGCAAAAACATTCAGTACTTC.

V gene TRBV28 combines with J gene TRBJ2-5, with 11 bases aligning to TRBD1. The germline CDR1 and CDR2 sequences are MDHEN and SYDVKM. Trimming removed 1 base from V and 3 bases from J; junction bases left unmatched: 7. The CDR3 spans 17 residues. DNA for the CDR3: TGTGCCAGCAGTTTATATTGGGACAGGGGGACGGAAGAGACCCAGTACTTC. Its translation is CASSLYWDRGTEETQYF.

The chain combines TRBV20-1 with TRBJ2-7, with 7 nucleotides matching TRBD1. CDR1 DFQATT and CDR2 SNEGSKA come from the germline V gene (reference sequence). J gave up 4 bases and V 6 bases, and 3 bases lay outside the gene matches. This CDR3 has 11 residues. The CDR3 protein is CSAETGYEQYF. The CDR3 DNA follows: TGCAGTGCGGAGACAGGGTACGAGCAGTACTTC.

The chain joins TRBV6-5 to TRBJ2-3; no reliable D call. The CDR3 covers 14 residues. Germline V gives CDR1 MNHEY, CDR2 SVGAGI. Trimming removed 6 bases from V and 1 base from J, with 11 bases in between. In DNA form, the CDR3 reads TGTGCCAGCAGCCTTATTAGCCGCACAGATACGCAGTATTTT. Translation: CASSLISRTDTQYF.

The chain is built from TRBV7-6 and TRBJ1-1; 10 nucleotides line up with TRBD1. The CDR3 totals 15 residues. V trimming: 5 bases; J trimming: 11 bases; junction bases outside the gene matches: 14. Germline loops: CDR1 SGHVS, CDR2 FNYEAQ. As DNA, the CDR3 is TGTGCCAGCAGCCTTATGACAGGGGGCGAGAGGGACGCTTTCTTT. Translating it yields CASSLMTGGERDAFF.

The rearrangement uses TRBV10-3 and TRBJ1-3; D is perhaps TRBD1 (6 bases). The germline V gene has CDR1 ENHRY and CDR2 SYGVKD. Trimming pared 0 bases from V and 0 bases from J, leaving 12 bases between. CDR3 size: 17 residues. CDR3 DNA: TGTGCCATCAGTGAGTCAGTTCTGGGGGCCTCTGGAAACACCATATATTTT. This gives the protein CAISESVLGASGNTIYF.

This clone was observed once. The CDR3 DNA is TGTGCCAGCAGTCCCGGCGGATATGGCTACACCTTC. Its protein is CASSPGGYGYTF. V is TRBV5-4 and J is TRBJ1-2; no definite D call. This CDR3 is built from 12 residues. In germline, CDR1 is SGHNT, CDR2 YYREEE (reference sequence). Trimming shortened V by 5 bases and J by 5 bases, and 10 bases separated the two germline ends.